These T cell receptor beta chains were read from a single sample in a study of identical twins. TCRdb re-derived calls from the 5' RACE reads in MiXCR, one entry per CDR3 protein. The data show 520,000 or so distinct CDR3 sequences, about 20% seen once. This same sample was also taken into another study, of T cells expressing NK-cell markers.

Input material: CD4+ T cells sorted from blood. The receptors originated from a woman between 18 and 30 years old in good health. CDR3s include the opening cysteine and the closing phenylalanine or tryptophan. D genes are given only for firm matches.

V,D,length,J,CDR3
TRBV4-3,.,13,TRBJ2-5,CASSQGFLETQYF
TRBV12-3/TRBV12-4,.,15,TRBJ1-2,CASSHQSGVYYGYTF
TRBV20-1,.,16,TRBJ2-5,CSAREPFGRGKETQYF
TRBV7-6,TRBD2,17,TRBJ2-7,CASSLTVSGRISYEQYF
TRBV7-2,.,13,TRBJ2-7,CASSLVTAYEQYF
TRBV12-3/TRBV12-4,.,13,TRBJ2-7,CARSQGRSYEQYF
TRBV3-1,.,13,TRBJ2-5,CASSHGGQETQYF
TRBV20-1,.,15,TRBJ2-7,CSARGGWGLPIEQYF
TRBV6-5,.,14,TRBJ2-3,CASSYSADTDTQYF
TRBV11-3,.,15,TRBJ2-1,CASSTQGGGYNEQFF
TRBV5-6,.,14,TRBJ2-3,CASSLANGGDTQYF
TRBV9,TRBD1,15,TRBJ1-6,CASSKVGTGSSPLHF
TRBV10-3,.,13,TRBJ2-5,CAISESGGETQYF
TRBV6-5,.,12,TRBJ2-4,CASRRDRGIQYF
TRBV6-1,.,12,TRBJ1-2,CASMGPNYGYTF
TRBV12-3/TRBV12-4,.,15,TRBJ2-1,CASRSIAREYNEQFF
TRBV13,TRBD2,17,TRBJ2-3,CASSLSGLAGSGDTQYF
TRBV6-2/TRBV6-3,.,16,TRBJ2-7,CASSYWGGTSSYEQYF
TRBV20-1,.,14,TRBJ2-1,CSGRGGSSYNEQFF
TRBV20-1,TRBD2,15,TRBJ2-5,CSASHRLAGGLTQYF
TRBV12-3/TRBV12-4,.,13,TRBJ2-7,CASSPTRGGEQYF
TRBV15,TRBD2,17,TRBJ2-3,CATSRLAGGRSTDTQYF
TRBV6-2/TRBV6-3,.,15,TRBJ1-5,CASSYSGRGNQPQHF
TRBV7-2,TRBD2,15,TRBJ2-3,CASSQLAGRADTQYF
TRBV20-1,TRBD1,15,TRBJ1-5,CSARKGQTVNQPQHF
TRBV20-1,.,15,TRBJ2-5,CSARDSRAPQETQYF
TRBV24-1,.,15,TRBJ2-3,CATSDPSGPTDTQYF
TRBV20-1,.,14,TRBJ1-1,CSARDPGENTEAFF
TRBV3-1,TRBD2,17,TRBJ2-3,CASCPGVLAGARDTQYF
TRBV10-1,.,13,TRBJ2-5,CASSDPDQETQYF
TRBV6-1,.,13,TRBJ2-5,CASSKIVQETQYF
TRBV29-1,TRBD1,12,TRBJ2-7,CSVETGAYEQYF
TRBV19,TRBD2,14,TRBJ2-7,CASSPAGGYYEQYF
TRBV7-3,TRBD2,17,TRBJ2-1,CASSLTRFSGGSNEQFF
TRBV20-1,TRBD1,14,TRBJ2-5,CSASDRTHEETQYF
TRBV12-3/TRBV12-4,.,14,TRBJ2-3,CASSLDSGTDTQYF
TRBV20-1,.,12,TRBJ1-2,CSGARGLEGYTF
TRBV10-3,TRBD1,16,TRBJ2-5,CAIRERLTGVGETQYF
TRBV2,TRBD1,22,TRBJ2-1,CASSGHLVTSSFRDRGSIEQFF
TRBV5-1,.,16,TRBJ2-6,CASSLRGGTGANVLTF
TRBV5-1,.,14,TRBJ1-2,CASSLAAGKDGYTF
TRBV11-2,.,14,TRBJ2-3,CASSLMKLGGTQYF
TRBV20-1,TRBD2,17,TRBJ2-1,CSVQVLAGISSYNEQFF
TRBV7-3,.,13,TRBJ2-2,CASSSGGAGELFF
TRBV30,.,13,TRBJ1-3,CAWSVQGANTIYF
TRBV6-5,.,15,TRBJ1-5,CASSTSPAAGQPQHF
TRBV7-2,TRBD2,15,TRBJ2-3,CASSFRTSGLDTQYF
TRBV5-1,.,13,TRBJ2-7,CASSSDPSYEQYF
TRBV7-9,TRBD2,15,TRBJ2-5,CASSLLAGGGETQYF
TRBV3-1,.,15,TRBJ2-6,CASCSRASGANVLTF
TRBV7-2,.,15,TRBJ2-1,CASSLSSAIPGEQFF
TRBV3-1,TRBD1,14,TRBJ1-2,CASSQAQGADGYTF
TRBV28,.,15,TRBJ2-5,CASGSRGTPEETQYF
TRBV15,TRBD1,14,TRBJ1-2,CATSKGQINYGYTF
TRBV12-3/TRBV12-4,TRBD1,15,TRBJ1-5,CASRSDRGRNQPQHF
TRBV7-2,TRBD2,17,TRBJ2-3,CASSFGLLADFTDTQYF
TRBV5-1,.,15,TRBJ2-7,CASSPSAASSYERYF
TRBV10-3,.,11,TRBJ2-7,CATSEVYEQYF
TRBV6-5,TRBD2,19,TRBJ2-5,CASSSPASGRADHPETQYF
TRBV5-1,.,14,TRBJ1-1,CASSFSPGNTEAFF